This TCR beta chain stems from a study of T-cell reconstitution after alpha-beta-depleted transplantation in children. Study results and limitations: Diversity and T-cell counts at one year after transplant derived mostly from new T cells. By about two months after transplant, alpha-beta T cells reportedly arose from several hundred graft clones that had expanded.

The table lists this clonotype with many counts. Antigen unknown. As it was prepared, the TCRbeta library received unique molecular identifiers. In TCRdb, the PCR reads were re-called with MiXCR into one record per CDR3 protein. The sample contains 500,000 to 750,000 distinct CDR3 sequences, over 10% of which appear only once. Per germline, CDR1 DFQATT and CDR2 SNEGSKA (reference sequence). The CDR3 runs to 16 residues. V lost 1 base to trimming and J lost 7 bases; unmatched junction nucleotides: 13. V and J are TRBV20-1 and TRBJ2-1; TRBD2 matches at 7 bases. Sequenced here: PBMCs, mostly from graft donor cells, sampled 360 days after TCRalphabeta/CD19-depleted stem cell transplant. The sequence was collected from a male patient aged 10-17 years who had a stem cell transplant for acute myeloid leukemia, so the T cells may come from the graft donor. The CDR3 sequence: CSARVSSGGMGNEQFF. The CDR3 DNA reads as TGCAGTGCTAGAGTTTCTAGCGGTGGTATGGGAAATGAGCAGTTCTTC.